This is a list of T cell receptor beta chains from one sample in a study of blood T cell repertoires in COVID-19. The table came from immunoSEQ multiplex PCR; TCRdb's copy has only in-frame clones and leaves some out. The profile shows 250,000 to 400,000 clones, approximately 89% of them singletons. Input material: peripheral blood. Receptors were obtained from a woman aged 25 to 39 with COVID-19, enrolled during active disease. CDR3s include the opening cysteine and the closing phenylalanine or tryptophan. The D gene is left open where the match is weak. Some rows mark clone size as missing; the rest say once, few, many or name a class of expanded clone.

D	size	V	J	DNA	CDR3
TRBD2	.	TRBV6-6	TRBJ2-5	TGTGCCGGGCGCCCCGGGACTAGCGCGGAGGAGACCCAGTACTTC	CAGRPGTSAEETQYF
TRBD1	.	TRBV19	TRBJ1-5	TGTGCCAGTAGTATAGCAGGGGGACTCAATCAGCCCCAGCATTTT	CASSIAGGLNQPQHF
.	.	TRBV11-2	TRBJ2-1	TGTGCCAGCAGCTCCGCACGGAATGAGCAGTTCTTC	CASSSARNEQFF
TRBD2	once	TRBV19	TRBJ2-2	TGTGCCAGTAGTATAGTAGGCTATCCTAGCGGGGGACCGGCGGACACCGGGGAGCTGTTTTTT	CASSIVGYPSGGPADTGELFF
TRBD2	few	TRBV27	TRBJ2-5	TGTGCCAGCAGACGACTAGCGGGACAAGAGACCCAGTACTTC	CASRRLAGQETQYF
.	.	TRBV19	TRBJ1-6	TGTGCCAGTAGTCCTAGACTTGAATATTCACCCCTCCACTTT	CASSPRLEYSPLHF
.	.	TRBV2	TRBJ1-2	TGTGCCAGCAGTGACCGACAGAACTATGGCTACACCTTC	CASSDRQNYGYTF
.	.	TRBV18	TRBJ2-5	TGTGCCAGCTCACCTCCTGGACAGGGAGGGGAAGAGACCCAGTACTTC	CASSPPGQGGEETQYF
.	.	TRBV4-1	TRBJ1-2	TGCGCCAGCAGCCAAACACACGGGGATGGCTACACCTTC	CASSQTHGDGYTF
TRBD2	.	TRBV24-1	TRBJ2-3	TGTGCCACCAGTGTCCGGGGGGGTCGGGGCACAGATACGCAGTATTTT	CATSVRGGRGTDTQYF
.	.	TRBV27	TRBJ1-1	TGTGCCAGCAGTTTAAAAGGGGCCAACTCGAACACTGAAGCTTTCTTT	CASSLKGANSNTEAFF
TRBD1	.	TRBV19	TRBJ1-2	TGTGCCAGTAGTATACGGCAGGGGGAGTACACCTTC	CASSIRQGEYTF
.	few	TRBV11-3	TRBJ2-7	TGTGCCAGCAGCTTTAGCCACTCCTACGAGCAGTACTTC	CASSFSHSYEQYF
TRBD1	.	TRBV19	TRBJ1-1	TGTGCCAGTAGATCAGGACAGGGACGAGGTGCCACTGAAGCTTTCTTT	CASRSGQGRGATEAFF
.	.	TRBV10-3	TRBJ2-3	TGTGCCATCAGTGAGGGGAGAGGAGGCACAGATACGCAGTATTTT	CAISEGRGGTDTQYF
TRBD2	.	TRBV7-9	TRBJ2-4	TGTGCCAGCAGCCACTCGAGCGGGGGGGCTCTCAAAAACATTCAGTACTTC	CASSHSSGGALKNIQYF
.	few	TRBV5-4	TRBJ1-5	TGTGCCAGCAGCCCGGACATTGGGGGCAATCAGCCCCAGCATTTT	CASSPDIGGNQPQHF
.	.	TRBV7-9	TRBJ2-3	TGTGCCAGCAGCCAGCGGGGGACAGGCACAGATACGCAGTATTTT	CASSQRGTGTDTQYF
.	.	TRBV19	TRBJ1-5	TGTGCCAGTCGTCAAGGTGGGGGGATCAATCAGCCCCAGCATTTT	CASRQGGGINQPQHF
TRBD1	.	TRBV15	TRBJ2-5	TGTGCCACCAGCGACGCTCCGGGACAGCCGAACCAAGAGACCCAGTACTTC	CATSDAPGQPNQETQYF
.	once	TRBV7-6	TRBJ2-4	TGTGCCAGCGCCCCTTGGGGCCCCCAGGTAGCCAAAAACATTCAGTACTTC	CASAPWGPQVAKNIQYF
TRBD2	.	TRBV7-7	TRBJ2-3	TGTGCTAGCAGCTTAGGAGCCGGAGGGGCGGGGGGCGCGGATACGCAGTATTTT	CASSLGAGGAGGADTQYF
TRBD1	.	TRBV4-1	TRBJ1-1	TGCGCCAGCAGCCTCGGGACAGGGCCAATGAACACTGAAGCTTTCTTT	CASSLGTGPMNTEAFF
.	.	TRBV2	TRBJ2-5	TGTGCCAGCAAGGCCCTGGAGTGGTACTTC	CASKALEWYF
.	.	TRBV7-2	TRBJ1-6	TGTGCCAGCAGTCGTACAGGTTATTCACCCCTCCACTTT	CASSRTGYSPLHF
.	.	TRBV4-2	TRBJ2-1	TGTGCCAGCAGCCAAGATCGGGGTAGCTACAATGAGCAGTTCTTC	CASSQDRGSYNEQFF
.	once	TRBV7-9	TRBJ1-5	TGTGCCAGCAGCTTAGCGCAGGGGACCCAGCATTTT	CASSLAQGTQHF
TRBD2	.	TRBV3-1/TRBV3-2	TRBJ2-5	TGTGCCAGCAGCCGAGAGCGGGGGGGCCAGAAGACCCAGTACTTC	CASSRERGGQKTQYF
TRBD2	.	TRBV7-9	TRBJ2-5	TGTGCCAGCAGCCATCCTATAGCGGGGGGCCAAGAGACCCAGTACTTC	CASSHPIAGGQETQYF
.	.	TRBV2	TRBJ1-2	TGTGCCAGCAGGACGGGGCCAGGGGACTATGGCTACACCTTC	CASRTGPGDYGYTF
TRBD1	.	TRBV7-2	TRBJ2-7	TGTGCCAGCAGCGCGGACAGGGGCGGCTACGAGCAGTACTTC	CASSADRGGYEQYF
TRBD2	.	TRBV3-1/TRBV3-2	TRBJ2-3	TGTGCCAGCAGCCAAGTGGCTAGCGGGGTTGGTACGCAGTATTTT	CASSQVASGVGTQYF
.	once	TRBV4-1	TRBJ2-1	TGCGCCAGCAGCCAAGAGCAGGGCTCCTACAATGAGCAGTTCTTC	CASSQEQGSYNEQFF
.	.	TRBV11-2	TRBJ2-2	TGTGCCAGCAGCTTAGCCTTGAACACCGGGGAGCTGTTTTTT	CASSLALNTGELFF
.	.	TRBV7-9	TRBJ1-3	TGTGCCAGCAGTTCCCCTATCGAGGGAAACACCATATATTTT	CASSSPIEGNTIYF
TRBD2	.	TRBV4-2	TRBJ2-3	TGTGCCAGCAGCCATGCGACTAGCGCCGGGCCAGATACGCAGTATTTT	CASSHATSAGPDTQYF
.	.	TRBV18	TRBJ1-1	TGTGCCAGCTCACCGTCCGGGGGAAACACTGAAGCTTTCTTT	CASSPSGGNTEAFF